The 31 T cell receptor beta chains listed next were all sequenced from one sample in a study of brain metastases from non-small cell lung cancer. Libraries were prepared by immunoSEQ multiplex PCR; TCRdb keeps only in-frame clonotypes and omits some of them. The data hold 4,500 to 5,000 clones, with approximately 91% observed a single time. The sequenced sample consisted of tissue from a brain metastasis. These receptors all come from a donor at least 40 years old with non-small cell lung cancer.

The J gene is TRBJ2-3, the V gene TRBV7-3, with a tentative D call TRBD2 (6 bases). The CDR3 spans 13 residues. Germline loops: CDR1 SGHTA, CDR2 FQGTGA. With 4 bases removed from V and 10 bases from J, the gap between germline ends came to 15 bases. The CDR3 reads CASSSGLGQSQYF. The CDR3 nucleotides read TGTGCCAGCAGCTCGGGACTGGGCCAGTCGCAGTATTTT. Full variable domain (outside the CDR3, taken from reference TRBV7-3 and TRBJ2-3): GAGVSQTPSNKVTEKGKYVELRCDPISGHTALYWYRQSLGQGPEFLIYFQGTGAADDSGLPNDRFFAVRPEGSVSTLKIQRTERGDSAVYLCASSSGLGQSQYFGPGTRLTVL.

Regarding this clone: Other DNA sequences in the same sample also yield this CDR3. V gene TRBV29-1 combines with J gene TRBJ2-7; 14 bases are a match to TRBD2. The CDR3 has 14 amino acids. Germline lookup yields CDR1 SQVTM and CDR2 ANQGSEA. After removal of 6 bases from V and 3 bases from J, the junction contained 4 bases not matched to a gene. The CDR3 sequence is CSVTGTSGGYEQYF. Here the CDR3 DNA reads TGCAGCGTGACTGGGACTAGCGGGGGCTACGAGCAGTACTTC.

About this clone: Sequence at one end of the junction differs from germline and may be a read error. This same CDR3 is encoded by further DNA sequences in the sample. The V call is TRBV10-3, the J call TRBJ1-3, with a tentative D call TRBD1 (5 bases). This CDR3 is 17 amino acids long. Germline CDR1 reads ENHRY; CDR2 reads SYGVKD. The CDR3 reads CAISELRDSSSGNTIYF. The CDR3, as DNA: TGTGCCATTAGTGAGTTGAGGGACTCTTCCTCTGGAAACACCATATATTTT.

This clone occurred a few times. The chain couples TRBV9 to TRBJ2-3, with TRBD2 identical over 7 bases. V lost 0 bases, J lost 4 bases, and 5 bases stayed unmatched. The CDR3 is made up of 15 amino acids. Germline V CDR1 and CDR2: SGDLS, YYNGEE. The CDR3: CASSVGGGSPDTQYF. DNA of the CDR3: TGTGCCAGCAGCGTAGGGGGCGGGAGCCCAGATACGCAGTATTTT.

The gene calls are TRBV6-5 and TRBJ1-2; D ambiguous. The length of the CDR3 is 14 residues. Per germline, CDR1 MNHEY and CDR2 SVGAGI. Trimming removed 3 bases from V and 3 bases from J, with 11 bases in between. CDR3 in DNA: TGTGCCAGCAGTTATAGAGACGGCCACTATGGCTACACCTTC. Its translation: CASSYRDGHYGYTF.

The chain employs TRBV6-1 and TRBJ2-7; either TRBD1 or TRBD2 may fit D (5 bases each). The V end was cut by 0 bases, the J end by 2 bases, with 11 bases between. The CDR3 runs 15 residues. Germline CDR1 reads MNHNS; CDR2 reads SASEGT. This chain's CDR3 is CASSEAGDGPYEQYF. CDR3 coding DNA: TGTGCCAGCAGTGAAGCTGGGGACGGACCCTACGAGCAGTACTTC.

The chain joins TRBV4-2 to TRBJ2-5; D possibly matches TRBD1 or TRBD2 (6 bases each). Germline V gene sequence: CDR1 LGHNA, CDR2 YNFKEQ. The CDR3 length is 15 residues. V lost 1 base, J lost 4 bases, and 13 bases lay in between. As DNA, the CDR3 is TGTGCCAGCAGCCAAGCCCGGGGGCAGGGAGAGACCCAGTACTTC. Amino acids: CASSQARGQGETQYF.

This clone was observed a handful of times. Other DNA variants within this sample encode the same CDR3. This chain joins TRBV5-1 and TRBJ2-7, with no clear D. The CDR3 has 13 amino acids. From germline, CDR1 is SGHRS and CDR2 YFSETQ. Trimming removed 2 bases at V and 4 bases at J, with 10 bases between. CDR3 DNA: TGCGCCAGCAGCTTCGGGTCGACATACGAGCAGTACTTC. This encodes CASSFGSTYEQYF.

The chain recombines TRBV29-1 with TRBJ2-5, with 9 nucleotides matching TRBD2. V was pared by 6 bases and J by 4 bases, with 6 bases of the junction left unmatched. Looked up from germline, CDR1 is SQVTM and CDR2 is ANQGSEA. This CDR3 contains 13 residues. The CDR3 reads CSVSGGMLETQYF. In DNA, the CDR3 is TGCAGCGTGAGCGGGGGGATGTTAGAGACCCAGTACTTC.

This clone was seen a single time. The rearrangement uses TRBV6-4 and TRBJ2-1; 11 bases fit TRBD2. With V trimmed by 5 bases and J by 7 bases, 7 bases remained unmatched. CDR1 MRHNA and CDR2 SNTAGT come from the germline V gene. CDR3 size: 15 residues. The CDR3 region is CASSKLAGEANEQFF. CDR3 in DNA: TGTGCCAGCAGTAAACTAGCGGGGGAGGCGAATGAGCAGTTCTTC.

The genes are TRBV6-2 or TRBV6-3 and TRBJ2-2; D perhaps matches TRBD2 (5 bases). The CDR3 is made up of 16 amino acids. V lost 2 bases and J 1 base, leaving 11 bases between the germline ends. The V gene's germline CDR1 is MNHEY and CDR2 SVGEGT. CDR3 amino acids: CASSYARRLNTGELFF. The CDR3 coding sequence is TGTGCCAGCAGTTACGCCCGGAGGTTGAACACCGGGGAGCTGTTTTTT.

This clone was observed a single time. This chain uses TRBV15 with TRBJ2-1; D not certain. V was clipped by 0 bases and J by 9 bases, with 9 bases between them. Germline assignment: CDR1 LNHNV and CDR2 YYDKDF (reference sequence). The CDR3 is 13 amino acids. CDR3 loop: CATSRDRIPEQFF. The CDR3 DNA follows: TGTGCCACCAGCAGAGATCGAATCCCTGAGCAGTTCTTC.

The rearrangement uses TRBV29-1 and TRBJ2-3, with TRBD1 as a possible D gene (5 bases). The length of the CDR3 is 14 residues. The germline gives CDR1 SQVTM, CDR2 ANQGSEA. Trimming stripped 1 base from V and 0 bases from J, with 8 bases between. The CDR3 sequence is CSVEAAGSTDTQYF. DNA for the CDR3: TGCAGCGTTGAAGCTGCAGGGAGCACAGATACGCAGTATTTT.

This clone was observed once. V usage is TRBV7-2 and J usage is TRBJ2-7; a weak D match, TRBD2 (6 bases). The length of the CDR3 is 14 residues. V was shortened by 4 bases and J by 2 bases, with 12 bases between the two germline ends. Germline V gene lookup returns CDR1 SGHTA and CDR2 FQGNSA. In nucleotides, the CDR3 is TGTGCCAGCAGCTCCGTAGCGGCCCCCTACGAGCAGTACTTC. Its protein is CASSSVAAPYEQYF. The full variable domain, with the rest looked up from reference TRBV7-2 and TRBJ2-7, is GAGVSQSPSNKVTEKGKDVELRCDPISGHTALYWYRQSLGQGLEFLIYFQGNSAPDKSGLPSDRFSAERTGGSVSTLTIQRTQQEDSAVYLCASSSVAAPYEQYFGPGTRLTVT.

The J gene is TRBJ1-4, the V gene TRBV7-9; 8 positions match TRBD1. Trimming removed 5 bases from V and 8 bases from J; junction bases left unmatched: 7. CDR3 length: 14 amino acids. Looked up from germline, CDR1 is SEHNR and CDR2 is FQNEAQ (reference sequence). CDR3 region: CASSPDREREKLFF. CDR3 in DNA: TGTGCCAGCAGCCCGGACAGGGAAAGGGAAAAACTGTTTTTT.

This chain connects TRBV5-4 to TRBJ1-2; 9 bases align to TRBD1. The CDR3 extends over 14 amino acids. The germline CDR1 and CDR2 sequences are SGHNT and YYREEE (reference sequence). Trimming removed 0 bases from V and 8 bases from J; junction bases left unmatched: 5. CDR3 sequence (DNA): TGTGCCAGCAGCTTGGACTGGACAGGGGAAGGCTACACCTTC. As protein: CASSLDWTGEGYTF.

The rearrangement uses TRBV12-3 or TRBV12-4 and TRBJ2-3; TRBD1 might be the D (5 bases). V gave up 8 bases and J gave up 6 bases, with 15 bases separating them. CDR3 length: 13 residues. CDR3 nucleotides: TGTGCCAGCGGACAAGCCCACTCCGATACGCAGTATTTT. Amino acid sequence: CASGQAHSDTQYF.

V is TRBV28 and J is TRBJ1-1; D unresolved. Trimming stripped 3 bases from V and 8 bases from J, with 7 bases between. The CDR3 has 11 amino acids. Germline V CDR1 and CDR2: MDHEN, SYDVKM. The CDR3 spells CASSFPAEAFF. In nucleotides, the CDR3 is TGTGCCAGCAGTTTTCCGGCGGAAGCTTTCTTT.

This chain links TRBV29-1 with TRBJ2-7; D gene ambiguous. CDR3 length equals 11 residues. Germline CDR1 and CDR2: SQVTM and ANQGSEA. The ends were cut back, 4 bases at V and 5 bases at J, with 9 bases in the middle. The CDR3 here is CSVVIRDEQYF. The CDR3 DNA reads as TGCAGCGTTGTCATTCGAGACGAGCAGTACTTC.

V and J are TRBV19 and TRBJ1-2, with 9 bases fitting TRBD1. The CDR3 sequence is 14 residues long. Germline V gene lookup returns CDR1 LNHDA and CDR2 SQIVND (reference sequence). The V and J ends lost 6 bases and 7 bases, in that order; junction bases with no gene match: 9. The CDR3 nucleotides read TGTGCCAGTAGATCCGGGACAGGGTGGAGTGGCTACACCTTC. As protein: CASRSGTGWSGYTF. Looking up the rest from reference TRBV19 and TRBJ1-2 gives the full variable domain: DGGITQSPKYLFRKEGQNVTLSCEQNLNHDAMYWYRQDPGQGLRLIYYSQIVNDFQKGDIAEGYSVSREKKESFPLTVTSAQKNPTAFYLCASRSGTGWSGYTFGSGTRLTVV.

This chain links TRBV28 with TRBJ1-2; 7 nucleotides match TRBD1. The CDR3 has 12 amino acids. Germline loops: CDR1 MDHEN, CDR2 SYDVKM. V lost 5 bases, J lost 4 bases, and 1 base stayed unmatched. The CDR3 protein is CASSPGGYGYTF. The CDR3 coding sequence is TGTGCCAGCAGTCCAGGGGGCTATGGCTACACCTTC.

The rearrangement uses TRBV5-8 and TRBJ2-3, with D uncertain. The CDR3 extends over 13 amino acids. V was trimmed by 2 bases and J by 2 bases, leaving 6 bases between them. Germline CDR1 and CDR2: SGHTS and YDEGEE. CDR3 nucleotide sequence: TGTGCCAGCAGCTTCTATTCCACAGATACGCAGTATTTT. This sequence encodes CASSFYSTDTQYF.

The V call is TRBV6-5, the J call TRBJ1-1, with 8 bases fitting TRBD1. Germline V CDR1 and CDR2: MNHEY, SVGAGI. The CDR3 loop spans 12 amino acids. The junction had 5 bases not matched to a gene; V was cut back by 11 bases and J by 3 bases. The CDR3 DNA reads TGTGCCCGTCCAGGGGGCCACACTGAAGCTTTCTTT. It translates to CARPGGHTEAFF.

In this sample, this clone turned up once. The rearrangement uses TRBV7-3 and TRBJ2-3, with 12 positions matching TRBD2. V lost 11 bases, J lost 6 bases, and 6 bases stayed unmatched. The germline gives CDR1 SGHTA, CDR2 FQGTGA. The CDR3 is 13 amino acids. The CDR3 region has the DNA TGTGCCGACAAACTAGCGGGAGGTGATACGCAGTATTTT. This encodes CADKLAGGDTQYF.

CDR3 nucleotides: TGTGCCAGCAGTCCTCCTGACATTAACAATCAGCCCCAGCATTTT. Amino acids: CASSPPDINNQPQHF. The chain uses TRBV28 and TRBJ1-5; D unclear. The CDR3 runs 15 residues. The V gene lost 5 bases and the J gene lost 3 bases, with 14 bases spanning the gap. CDR1 is MDHEN, CDR2 SYDVKM, per germline.

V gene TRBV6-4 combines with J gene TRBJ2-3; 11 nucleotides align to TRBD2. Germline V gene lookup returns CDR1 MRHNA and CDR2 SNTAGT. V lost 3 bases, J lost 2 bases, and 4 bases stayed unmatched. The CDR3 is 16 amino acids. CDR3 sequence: CASSDGTSGDTDTQYF. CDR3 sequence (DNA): TGTGCCAGCAGTGATGGGACTAGCGGAGACACAGATACGCAGTATTTT.

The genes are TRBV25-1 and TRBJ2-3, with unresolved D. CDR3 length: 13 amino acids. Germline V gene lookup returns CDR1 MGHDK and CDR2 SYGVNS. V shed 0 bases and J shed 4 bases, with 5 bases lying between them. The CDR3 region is CASSEYGADTQYF. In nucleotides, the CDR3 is TGTGCCAGCAGTGAATATGGGGCAGATACGCAGTATTTT.

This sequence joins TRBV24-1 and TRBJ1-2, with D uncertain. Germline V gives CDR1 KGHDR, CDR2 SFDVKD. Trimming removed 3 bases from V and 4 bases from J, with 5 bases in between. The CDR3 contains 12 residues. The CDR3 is CATSDDSYGYTF. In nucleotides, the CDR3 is TGTGCCACCAGTGATGATAGCTATGGCTACACCTTC.

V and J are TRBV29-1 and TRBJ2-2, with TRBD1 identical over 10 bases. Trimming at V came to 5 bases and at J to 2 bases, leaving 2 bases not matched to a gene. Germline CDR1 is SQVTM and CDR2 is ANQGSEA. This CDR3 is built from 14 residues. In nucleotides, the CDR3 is TGCAGCGTTCGGACAGGGGGAAACACCGGGGAGCTGTTTTTT. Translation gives CSVRTGGNTGELFF.

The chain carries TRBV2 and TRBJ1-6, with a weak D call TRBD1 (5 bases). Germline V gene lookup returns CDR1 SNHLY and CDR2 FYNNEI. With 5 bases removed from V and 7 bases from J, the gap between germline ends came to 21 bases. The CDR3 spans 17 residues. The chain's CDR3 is CASSRGQGGAGNSPLHF. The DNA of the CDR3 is TGTGCCAGCAGTCGTGGCCAGGGAGGAGCAGGGAATTCACCCCTCCACTTT.

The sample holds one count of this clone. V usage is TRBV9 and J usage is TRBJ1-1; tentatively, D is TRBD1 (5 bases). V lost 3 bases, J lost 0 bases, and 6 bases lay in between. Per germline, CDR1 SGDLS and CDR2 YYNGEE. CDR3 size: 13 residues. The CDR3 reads CASSATVNTEAFF. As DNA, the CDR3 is TGTGCCAGCAGCGCGACAGTGAACACTGAAGCTTTCTTT. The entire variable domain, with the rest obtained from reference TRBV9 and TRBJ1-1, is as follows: DSGVTQTPKHLITATGQRVTLRCSPRSGDLSVYWYQQSLDQGLQFLIQYYNGEERAKGNILERFSAQQFPDLHSELNLSSLELGDSALYFCASSATVNTEAFFGQGTRLTVV.